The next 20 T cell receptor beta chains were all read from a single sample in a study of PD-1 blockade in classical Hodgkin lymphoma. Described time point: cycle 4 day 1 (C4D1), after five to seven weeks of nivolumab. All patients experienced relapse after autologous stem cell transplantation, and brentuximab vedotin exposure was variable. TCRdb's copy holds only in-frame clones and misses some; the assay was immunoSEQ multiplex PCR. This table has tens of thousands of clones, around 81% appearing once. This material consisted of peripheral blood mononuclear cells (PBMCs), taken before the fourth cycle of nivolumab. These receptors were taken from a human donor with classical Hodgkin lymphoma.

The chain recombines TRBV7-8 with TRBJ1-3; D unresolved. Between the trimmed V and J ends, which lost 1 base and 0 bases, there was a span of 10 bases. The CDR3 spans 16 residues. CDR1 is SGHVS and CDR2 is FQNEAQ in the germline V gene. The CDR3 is CASSLERLLSGNTIYF. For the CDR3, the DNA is TGTGCCAGCAGCTTAGAACGACTTCTCTCTGGAAACACCATATATTTT.

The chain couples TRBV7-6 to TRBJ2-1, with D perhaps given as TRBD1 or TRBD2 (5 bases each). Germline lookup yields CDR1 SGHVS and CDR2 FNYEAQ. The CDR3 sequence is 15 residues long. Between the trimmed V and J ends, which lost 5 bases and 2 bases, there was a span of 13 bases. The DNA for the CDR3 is TGTGCCAGCAGCCCCGGGACCCTTACCTACAATGAGCAGTTCTTC. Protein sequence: CASSPGTLTYNEQFF.

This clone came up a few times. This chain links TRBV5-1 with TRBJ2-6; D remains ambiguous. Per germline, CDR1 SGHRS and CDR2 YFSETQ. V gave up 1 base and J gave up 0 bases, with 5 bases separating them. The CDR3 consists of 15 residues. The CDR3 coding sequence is TGCGCCAGCAGCTTGTTCGACTCTGGGGCCAACGTCCTGACTTTC. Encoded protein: CASSLFDSGANVLTF.

The CDR3 DNA sequence: TGTGCCAGCAGTTTAGGCGGGGCATCGGTTCAGGCTTTCTTT. Translation: CASSLGGASVQAFF. This chain joins TRBV27 and TRBJ1-1; D may be TRBD1 (5 bases). The CDR3 runs to 14 residues. Per germline, CDR1 MNHEY and CDR2 SMNVEV (reference sequence). V gave up 2 bases and J gave up 11 bases, with 18 bases separating them.

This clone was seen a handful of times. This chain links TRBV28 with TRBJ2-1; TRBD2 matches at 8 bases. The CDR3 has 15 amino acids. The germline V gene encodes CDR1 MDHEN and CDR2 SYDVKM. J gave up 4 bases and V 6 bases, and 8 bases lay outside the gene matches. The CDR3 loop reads CASSSSGGIYNEQFF. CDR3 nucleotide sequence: TGTGCCAGCAGCTCCAGCGGGGGCATTTACAATGAGCAGTTCTTC.

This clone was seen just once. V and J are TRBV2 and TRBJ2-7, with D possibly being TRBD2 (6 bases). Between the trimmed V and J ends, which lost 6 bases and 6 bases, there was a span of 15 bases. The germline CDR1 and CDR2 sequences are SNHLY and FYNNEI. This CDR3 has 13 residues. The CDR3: CASSGTELSEQYF. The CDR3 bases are TGTGCCAGCAGCGGGACTGAGTTGTCCGAGCAGTACTTC.

The CDR3 nucleotides are TGTGCCAGCAGAAATCCACAGGTTTCCTACGAGCAGTACGTC. As protein: CASRNPQVSYEQYV. This rearrangement joins TRBV28 to TRBJ2-7; D possibly corresponds to TRBD1 (5 bases). Trimming stripped 6 bases from V and 1 base from J, with 13 bases between. Germline values: CDR1 MDHEN, CDR2 SYDVKM. The CDR3 is 14 amino acids.

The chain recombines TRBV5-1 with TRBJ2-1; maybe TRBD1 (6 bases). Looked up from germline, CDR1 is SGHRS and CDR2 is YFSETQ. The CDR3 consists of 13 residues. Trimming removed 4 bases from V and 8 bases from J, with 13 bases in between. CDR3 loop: CASSPGHLDEQFF. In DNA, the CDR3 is TGCGCCAGCAGCCCGGGACATCTGGATGAGCAGTTCTTC.

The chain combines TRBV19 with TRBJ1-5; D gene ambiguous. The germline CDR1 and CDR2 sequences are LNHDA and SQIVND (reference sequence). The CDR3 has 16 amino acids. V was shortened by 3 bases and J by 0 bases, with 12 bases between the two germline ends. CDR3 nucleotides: TGTGCCAGTAGTATTAGAGCCCGGGGTAGCAATCAGCCCCAGCATTTT. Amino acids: CASSIRARGSNQPQHF.

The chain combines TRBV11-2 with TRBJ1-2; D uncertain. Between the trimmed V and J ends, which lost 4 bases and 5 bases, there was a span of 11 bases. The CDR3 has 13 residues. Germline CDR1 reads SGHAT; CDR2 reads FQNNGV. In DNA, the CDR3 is TGTGCCAGCAGCTCTATACAACGGTATGGCTACACCTTC. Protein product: CASSSIQRYGYTF.

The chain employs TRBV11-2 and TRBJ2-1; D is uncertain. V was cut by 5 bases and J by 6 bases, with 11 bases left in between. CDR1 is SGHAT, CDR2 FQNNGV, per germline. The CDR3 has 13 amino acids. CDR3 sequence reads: CASSPPTSNEQFF. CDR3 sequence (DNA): TGTGCCAGCAGCCCCCCGACGAGCAATGAGCAGTTCTTC.

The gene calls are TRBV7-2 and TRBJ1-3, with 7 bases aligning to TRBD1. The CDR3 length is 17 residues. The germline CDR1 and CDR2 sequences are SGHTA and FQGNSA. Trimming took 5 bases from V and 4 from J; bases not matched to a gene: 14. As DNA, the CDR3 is TGTGCCAGCAGCCCCTTCCGATCACAGGGGAAAGGAAACACCATATATTTT. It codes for CASSPFRSQGKGNTIYF. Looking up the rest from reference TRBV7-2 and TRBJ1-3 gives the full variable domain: GAGVSQSPSNKVTEKGKDVELRCDPISGHTALYWYRQSLGQGLEFLIYFQGNSAPDKSGLPSDRFSAERTGGSVSTLTIQRTQQEDSAVYLCASSPFRSQGKGNTIYFGEGSWLTVV.

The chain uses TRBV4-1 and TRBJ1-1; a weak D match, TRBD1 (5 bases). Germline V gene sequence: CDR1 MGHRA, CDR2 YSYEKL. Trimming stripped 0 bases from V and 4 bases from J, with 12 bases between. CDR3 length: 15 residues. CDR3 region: CASSQEWGSGTEAFF. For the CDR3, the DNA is TGCGCCAGCAGCCAAGAGTGGGGGTCGGGCACTGAAGCTTTCTTT.

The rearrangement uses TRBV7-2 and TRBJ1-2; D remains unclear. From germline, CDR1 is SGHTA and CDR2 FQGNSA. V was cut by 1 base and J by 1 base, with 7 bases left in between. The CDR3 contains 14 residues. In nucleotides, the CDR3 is TGTGCCAGCAGCTTAGGAGGTCGTAACTATGGCTACACCTTC. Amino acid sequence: CASSLGGRNYGYTF. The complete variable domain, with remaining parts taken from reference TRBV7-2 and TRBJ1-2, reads GAGVSQSPSNKVTEKGKDVELRCDPISGHTALYWYRQSLGQGLEFLIYFQGNSAPDKSGLPSDRFSAERTGGSVSTLTIQRTQQEDSAVYLCASSLGGRNYGYTFGSGTRLTVV.

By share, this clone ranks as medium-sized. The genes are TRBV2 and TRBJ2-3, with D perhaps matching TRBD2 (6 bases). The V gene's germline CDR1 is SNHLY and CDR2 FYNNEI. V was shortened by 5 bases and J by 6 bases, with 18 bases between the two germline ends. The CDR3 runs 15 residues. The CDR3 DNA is TGTGCCAGCAGTCTCCCGTTCGGGGAGGCGGATACGCAGTATTTT. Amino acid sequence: CASSLPFGEADTQYF.

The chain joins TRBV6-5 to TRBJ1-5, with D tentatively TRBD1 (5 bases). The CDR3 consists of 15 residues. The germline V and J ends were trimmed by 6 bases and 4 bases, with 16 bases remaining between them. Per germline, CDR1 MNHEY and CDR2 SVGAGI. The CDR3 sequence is CASRRSGTGNQPQHF. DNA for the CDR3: TGTGCCAGCAGGCGATCCGGGACGGGGAATCAGCCCCAGCATTTT.

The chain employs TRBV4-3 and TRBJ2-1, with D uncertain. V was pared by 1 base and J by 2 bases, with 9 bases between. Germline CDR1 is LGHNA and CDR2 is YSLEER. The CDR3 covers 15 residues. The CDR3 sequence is CASSQVTSAYNEQFF. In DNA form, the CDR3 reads TGCGCCAGCAGCCAAGTGACGTCCGCCTACAATGAGCAGTTCTTC.

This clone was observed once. The chain's CDR3 is CASSLAGGNYGYTF. The CDR3 DNA reads as TGCGCCAGCAGCTTGGCGGGGGGGAACTATGGCTACACCTTC. This chain links TRBV5-1 with TRBJ1-2, with D perhaps matching TRBD1 (5 bases). Trimming removed 0 bases at V and 2 bases at J, with 8 bases between. The CDR3 has 14 amino acids. Germline CDR1 and CDR2: SGHRS and YFSETQ.

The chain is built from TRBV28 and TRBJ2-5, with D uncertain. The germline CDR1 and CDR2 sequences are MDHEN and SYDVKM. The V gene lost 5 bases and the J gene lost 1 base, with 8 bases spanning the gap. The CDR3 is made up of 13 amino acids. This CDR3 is CASSPPFQETQYF. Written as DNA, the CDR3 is TGTGCCAGCAGTCCCCCTTTCCAAGAGACCCAGTACTTC.

The CDR3 region has the DNA TGCGCCAGCAGCCAAGGAGGGGATCAGCCCCAGCATTTT. Protein: CASSQGGDQPQHF. The chain uses TRBV4-3 and TRBJ1-5, with D maybe TRBD1 (5 bases). In germline, CDR1 is LGHNA, CDR2 YSLEER. The CDR3 contains 13 residues. V lost 1 base to trimming and J lost 5 bases, with 6 bases between them.